What follows are 11 T cell receptor beta chains derived from one specimen sequenced in a study of cytomegalovirus exposure and HLA in healthy donors. PCR used 60 Vbeta primers and 13 Jbeta primers. Sequencing was performed with immunoSEQ multiplex PCR; in TCRdb, only in-frame clones are kept and a portion is missing. This table has about 190,000 clones, roughly 87% appearing once. Sequenced material: PBMCs. The origin of the receptors is a man aged 50 to 59 in good health and CMV-seronegative.

The chain recombines TRBV5-1 with TRBJ1-5; a possible D gene is TRBD1 (5 bases). Germline CDR1 is SGHRS and CDR2 is YFSETQ. CDR3 length: 14 amino acids. The ends were cut back, 0 bases at V and 9 bases at J, with 13 bases in the middle. The DNA for the CDR3 is TGCGCCAGCAGCTTGGACGGGGGGATAGGGCCCCAGCATTTT. Amino acid sequence: CASSLDGGIGPQHF.

This chain uses TRBV28 with TRBJ2-2; 8 nucleotides match TRBD2. CDR3 size: 16 residues. Germline V gene lookup returns CDR1 MDHEN and CDR2 SYDVKM. V gave up 6 bases and J gave up 3 bases; unmatched junction bases: 9. The CDR3 DNA is TGTGCCAGCAGCCTCACTAGCGGCCTGGACACCGGGGAGCTGTTTTTT. Protein product: CASSLTSGLDTGELFF.

J is TRBJ2-5 and V is TRBV9, with TRBD1 identical over 10 bases. The CDR3 runs to 15 residues. Per germline, CDR1 SGDLS and CDR2 YYNGEE. With 3 bases clipped from V and 4 bases from J, the junction kept 6 bases outside the gene matches. The CDR3 DNA sequence: TGTGCCAGCAGCGATCGACAGGGGGCGGGAGAGACCCAGTACTTC. Amino acid sequence: CASSDRQGAGETQYF.

The chain couples TRBV9 to TRBJ2-3, with 11 positions matching TRBD2. This CDR3 spans 15 amino acids. Germline V gene sequence: CDR1 SGDLS, CDR2 YYNGEE. J lost 2 bases, V lost 7 bases, and 6 bases had no gene match. In nucleotides, the CDR3 is TGTGCCAGCGGACCTAGCGGGGGGTACACAGATACGCAGTATTTT. Protein: CASGPSGGYTDTQYF. Combining the CDR3 with reference TRBV9 and TRBJ2-3 gives the whole variable domain DSGVTQTPKHLITATGQRVTLRCSPRSGDLSVYWYQQSLDQGLQFLIQYYNGEERAKGNILERFSAQQFPDLHSELNLSSLELGDSALYFCASGPSGGYTDTQYFGPGTRLTVL.

The V and J genes are TRBV19 and TRBJ2-2; 13 bases are shared with TRBD2. Trimming took 4 bases from V and 5 from J; bases not matched to a gene: 1. This CDR3 contains 15 residues. CDR1 LNHDA and CDR2 SQIVND come from the germline V gene (reference sequence). Here the CDR3 reads CASSKTSGRTGELFF. For the CDR3, the DNA is TGTGCCAGTAGTAAGACTAGCGGGAGGACCGGGGAGCTGTTTTTT.

The chain is built from TRBV10-3 and TRBJ2-1; D uncertain. This CDR3 comprises 15 residues. V was cut by 0 bases and J by 9 bases, with 15 bases left in between. CDR1 is ENHRY, CDR2 SYGVKD, per germline. The CDR3 loop is CAISESKVAGAEQFF. The CDR3 DNA reads as TGTGCCATCAGTGAGTCGAAGGTCGCCGGAGCTGAGCAGTTCTTC.

This clone came up once. J is TRBJ2-7 and V is TRBV6-6; D is possibly TRBD1 (6 bases). The V gene lost 5 bases and the J gene lost 0 bases, with 17 bases spanning the gap. This CDR3 comprises 16 residues. Per germline, CDR1 MNHNY and CDR2 SVGAGI (reference sequence). CDR3 in DNA: TGTGCCAGCAGTCTAACTGCCCAGGGGCGCTCCTACGAGCAGTACTTC. It yields the protein CASSLTAQGRSYEQYF.

This clone was counted once. V is TRBV29-1 and J is TRBJ2-2; 15 nucleotides agree with TRBD2. V lost 6 bases, J lost 2 bases, and 10 bases stayed unmatched. The CDR3 runs to 18 residues. Germline CDR1 SQVTM, CDR2 ANQGSEA. For the CDR3, the DNA is TGCAGCGTAAGCCGTGGACTAGCGGGGGGGAAAAACACCGGGGAGCTGTTTTTT. The encoded protein is CSVSRGLAGGKNTGELFF.

The CDR3 loop is CASSLRQLNQPQHF. CDR3 coding DNA: TGTGCCAGCAGTTTGAGGCAGCTCAATCAGCCCCAGCATTTT. The chain joins TRBV28 to TRBJ1-5; D is uncertain. Germline lookup yields CDR1 MDHEN and CDR2 SYDVKM. This CDR3 contains 14 residues. V dropped 3 bases and J dropped 3 bases, with 9 bases sitting between them.

This chain uses TRBV10-3 with TRBJ2-3; TRBD2 is a possible D gene (5 bases). Germline assignment: CDR1 ENHRY and CDR2 SYGVKD. Trimming removed 7 bases from V and 11 bases from J, with 13 bases in between. The CDR3 sequence is 11 residues long. The CDR3 DNA follows: TGTGCCATCACCGTGTCCGGGAAGCAGTATTTT. It translates to CAITVSGKQYF.

The chain joins TRBV5-1 to TRBJ1-1; 9 bases align to TRBD1. CDR3 length equals 14 residues. Losses at the gene ends were 6 bases for V and 4 bases for J; bases not matched to a gene: 7. In germline, CDR1 is SGHRS, CDR2 YFSETQ. CDR3 coding DNA: TGCGCCAGCACGTTACAGGGGGCAGGCACTGAAGCTTTCTTT. Translating gives CASTLQGAGTEAFF.